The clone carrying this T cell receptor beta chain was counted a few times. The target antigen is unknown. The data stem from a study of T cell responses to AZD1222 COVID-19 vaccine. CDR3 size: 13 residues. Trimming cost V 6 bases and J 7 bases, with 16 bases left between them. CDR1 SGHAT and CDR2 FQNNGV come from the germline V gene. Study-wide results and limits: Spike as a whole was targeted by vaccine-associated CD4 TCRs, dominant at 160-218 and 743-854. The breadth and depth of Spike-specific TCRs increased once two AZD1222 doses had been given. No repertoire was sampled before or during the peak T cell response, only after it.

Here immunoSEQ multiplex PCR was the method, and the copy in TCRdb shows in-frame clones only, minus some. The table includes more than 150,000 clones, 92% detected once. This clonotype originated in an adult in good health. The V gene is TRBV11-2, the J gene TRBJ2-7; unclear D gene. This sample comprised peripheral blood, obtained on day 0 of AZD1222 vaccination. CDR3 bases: TGTGCCAGCAGACTCGACCGACTGGGTGAGCAGTACTTC. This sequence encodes CASRLDRLGEQYF.